This T cell receptor beta chain was documented in a study of cytomegalovirus exposure and HLA in healthy donors. Study in general: Around 180 million T cells yielded roughly 120 million unique TCR beta sequences in earlier analysis. Overall study results and limits: The study flagged some 180 TCR beta chains as cytomegalovirus-associated. HLA-A and HLA-B allele assignments for most subjects were reportedly predicted accurately using TCR beta sequences.

The V gene's germline CDR1 is LNHDA and CDR2 SQIVND (reference sequence). The CDR3 extends over 12 amino acids. The V and J ends lost 4 bases and 7 bases respectively, with 10 bases between them. The PCR used 60 Vbeta and 13 Jbeta primers. The authors' processing: A later analysis tallied 80 million to 100 million unique TCR beta chains, around 9.9 million of them shared. Sequencing used immunoSEQ multiplex PCR; TCRdb keeps in-frame clones, though not all of them. V, J and clone size are those of that table, while D and trimming were read from the DNA. The data show 180,000 or so clones, about three quarters seen once. Concerning this clone: Its antigen is not identified.

This TCR was sampled from a young man in good health and CMV-seronegative. The specimen was PBMCs. V gene TRBV19 combines with J gene TRBJ1-2; D possibly corresponds to TRBD1 (5 bases). This chain's CDR3 is CASSRGDGGYTF. The CDR3 nucleotides are TGTGCCAGTAGTAGGGGCGACGGTGGCTACACCTTC.